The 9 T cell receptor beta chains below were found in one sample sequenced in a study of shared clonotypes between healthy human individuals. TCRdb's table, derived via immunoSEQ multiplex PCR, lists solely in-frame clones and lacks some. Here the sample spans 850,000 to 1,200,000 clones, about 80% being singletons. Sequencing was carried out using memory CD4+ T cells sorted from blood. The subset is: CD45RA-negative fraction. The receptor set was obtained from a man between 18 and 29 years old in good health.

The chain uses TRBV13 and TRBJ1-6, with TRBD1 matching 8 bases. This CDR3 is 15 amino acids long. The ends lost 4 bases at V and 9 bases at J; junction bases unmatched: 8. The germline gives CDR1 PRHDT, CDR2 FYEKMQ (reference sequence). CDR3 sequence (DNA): TGTGCCAGCAGCTCCACGGACAGGGCCGTTTCACCCCTCCACTTT. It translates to CASSSTDRAVSPLHF.

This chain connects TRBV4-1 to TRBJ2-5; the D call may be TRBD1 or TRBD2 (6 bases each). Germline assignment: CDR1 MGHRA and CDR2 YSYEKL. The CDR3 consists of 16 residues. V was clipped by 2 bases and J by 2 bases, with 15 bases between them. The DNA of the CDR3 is TGCGCCAGCAGCCAACCCGGACGGGGGCCACAAGAGACCCAGTACTTC. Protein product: CASSQPGRGPQETQYF.

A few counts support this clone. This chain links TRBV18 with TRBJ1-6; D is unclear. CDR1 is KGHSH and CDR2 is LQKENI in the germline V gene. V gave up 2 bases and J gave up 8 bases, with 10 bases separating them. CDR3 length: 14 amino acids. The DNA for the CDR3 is TGTGCCAGCTCACCATCCCGGGGAGATTCACCCCTCCACTTT. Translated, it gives CASSPSRGDSPLHF.

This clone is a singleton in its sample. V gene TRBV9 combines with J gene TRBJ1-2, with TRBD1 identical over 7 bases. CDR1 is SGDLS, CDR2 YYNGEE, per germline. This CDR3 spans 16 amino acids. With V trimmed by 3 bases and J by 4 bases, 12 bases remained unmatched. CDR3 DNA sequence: TGTGCCAGCAGCGCCAGCTCGACAGGGTTGGGCTATGGCTACACCTTC. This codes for CASSASSTGLGYGYTF.

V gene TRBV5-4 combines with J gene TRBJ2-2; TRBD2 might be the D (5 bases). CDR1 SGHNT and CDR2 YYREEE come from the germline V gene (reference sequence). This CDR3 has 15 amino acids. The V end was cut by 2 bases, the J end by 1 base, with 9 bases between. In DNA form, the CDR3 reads TGTGCCAGCAGCTTAAGCGGCTTGAACACCGGGGAGCTGTTTTTT. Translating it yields CASSLSGLNTGELFF.

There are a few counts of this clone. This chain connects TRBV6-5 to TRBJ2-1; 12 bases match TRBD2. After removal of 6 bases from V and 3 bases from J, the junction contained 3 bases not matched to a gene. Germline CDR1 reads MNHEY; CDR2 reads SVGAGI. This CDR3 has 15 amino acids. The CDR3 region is CASRLAGGHYNEQFF. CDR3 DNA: TGTGCCAGCAGACTAGCGGGAGGCCACTACAATGAGCAGTTCTTC.

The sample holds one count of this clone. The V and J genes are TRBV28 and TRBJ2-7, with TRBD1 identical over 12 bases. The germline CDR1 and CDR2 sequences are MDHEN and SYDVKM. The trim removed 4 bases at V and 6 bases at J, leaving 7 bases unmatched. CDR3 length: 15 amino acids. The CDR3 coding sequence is TGTGCCAGCAGTTCCCCCGGGACAGGGGGCTTCGAGCAGTACTTC. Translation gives CASSSPGTGGFEQYF.

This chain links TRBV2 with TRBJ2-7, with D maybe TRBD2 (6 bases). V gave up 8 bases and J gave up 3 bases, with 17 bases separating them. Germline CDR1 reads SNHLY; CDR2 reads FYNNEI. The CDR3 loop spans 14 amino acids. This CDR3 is CASLSREGGYEQYF. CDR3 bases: TGTGCCAGCTTAAGTAGAGAGGGAGGCTACGAGCAGTACTTC.

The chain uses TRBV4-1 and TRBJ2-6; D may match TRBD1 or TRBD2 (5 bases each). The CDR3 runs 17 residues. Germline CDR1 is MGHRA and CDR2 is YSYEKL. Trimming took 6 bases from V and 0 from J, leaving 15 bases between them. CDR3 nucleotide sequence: TGCGCCAGCAGGGGGGTGGGCCGAAACTCTGGGGCCAACGTCCTGACTTTC. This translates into CASRGVGRNSGANVLTF.